This T cell receptor (beta chain) was retrieved from a study of post-analysis software for immune sequencing data. Looking at the study overall: Recorded subtypes: relapsing-remitting, secondary progressive, progressive-relapsing; some patients unannotated.

Study-level points and caveats: Roughly 5 TRBV segments (TRBV5-6, TRBV5-1 and TRBV20-1 among them) occurred more frequently in patients than in controls. Clustering by F measure revealed strong co-clustering among samples prepared together in one batch.

In the case of this clonotype: Its antigen remains unknown.

Unique molecular identifiers were carried by the TCR beta cDNA libraries. TCRdb ran MiXCR on the PCR reads and lists one entry per CDR3 protein. This repertoire shows approximately 570,000 distinct CDR3 sequences, 44% found once; its top ten account for around 1.7%. V was cut by 1 base and J by 6 bases, with 6 bases left in between. CDR3 length: 12 amino acids. Germline V CDR1 and CDR2: SGHAT, FQDESV (reference sequence). The source of this sequence is a girl aged 10-17 years with multiple sclerosis. V is TRBV11-1 and J is TRBJ2-5; D is undetermined. Sequenced input: blood. The CDR3 here is CASSLESQTQYF. The CDR3 bases are TGTGCCAGCAGCTTAGAATCCCAGACCCAGTACTTC.